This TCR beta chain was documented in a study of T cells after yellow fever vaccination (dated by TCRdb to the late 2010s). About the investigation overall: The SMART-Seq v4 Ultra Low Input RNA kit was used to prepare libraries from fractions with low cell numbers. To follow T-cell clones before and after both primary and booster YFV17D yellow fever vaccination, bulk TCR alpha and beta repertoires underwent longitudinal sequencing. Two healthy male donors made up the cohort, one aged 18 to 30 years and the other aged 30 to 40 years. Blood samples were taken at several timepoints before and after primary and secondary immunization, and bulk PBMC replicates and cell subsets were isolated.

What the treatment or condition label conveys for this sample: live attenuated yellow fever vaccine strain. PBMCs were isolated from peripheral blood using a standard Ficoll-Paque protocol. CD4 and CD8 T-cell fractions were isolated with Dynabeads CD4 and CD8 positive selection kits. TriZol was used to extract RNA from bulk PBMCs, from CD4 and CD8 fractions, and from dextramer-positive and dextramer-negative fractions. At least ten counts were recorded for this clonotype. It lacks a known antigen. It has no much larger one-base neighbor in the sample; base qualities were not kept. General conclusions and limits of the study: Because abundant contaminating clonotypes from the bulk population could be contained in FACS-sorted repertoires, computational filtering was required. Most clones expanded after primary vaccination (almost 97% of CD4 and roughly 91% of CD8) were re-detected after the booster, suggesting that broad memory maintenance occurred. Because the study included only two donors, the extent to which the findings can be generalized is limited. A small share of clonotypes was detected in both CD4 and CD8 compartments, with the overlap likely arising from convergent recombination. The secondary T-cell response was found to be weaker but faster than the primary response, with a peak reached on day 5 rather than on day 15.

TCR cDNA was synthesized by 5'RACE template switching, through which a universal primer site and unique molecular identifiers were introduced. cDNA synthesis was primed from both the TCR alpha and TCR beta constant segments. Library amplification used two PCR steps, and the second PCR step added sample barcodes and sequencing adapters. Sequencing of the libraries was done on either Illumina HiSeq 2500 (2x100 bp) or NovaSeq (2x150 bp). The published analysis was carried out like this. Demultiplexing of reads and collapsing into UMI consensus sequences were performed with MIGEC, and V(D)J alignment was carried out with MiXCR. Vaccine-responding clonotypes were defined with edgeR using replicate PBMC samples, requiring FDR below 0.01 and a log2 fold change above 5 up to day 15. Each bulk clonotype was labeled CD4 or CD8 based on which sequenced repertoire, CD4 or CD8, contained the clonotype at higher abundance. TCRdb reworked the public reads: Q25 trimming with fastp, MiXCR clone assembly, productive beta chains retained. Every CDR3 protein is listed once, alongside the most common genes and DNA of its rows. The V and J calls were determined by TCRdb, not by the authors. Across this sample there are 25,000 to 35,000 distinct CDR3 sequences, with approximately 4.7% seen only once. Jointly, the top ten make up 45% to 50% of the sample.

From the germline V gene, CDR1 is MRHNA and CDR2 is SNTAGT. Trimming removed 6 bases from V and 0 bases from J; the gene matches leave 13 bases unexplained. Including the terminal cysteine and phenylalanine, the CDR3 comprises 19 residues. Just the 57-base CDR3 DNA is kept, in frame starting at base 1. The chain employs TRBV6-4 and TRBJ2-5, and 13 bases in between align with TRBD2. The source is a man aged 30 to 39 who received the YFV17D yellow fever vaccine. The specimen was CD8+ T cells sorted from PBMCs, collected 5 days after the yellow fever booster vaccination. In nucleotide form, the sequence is TGTGCCAGCAGAACCAGTTCCGGGACTAGCGGGGCACACCAAGAGACCCAGTACTTC. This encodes CASRTSSGTSGAHQETQYF.